The rows below give T cell receptor beta chains drawn from one sample of a study of cytomegalovirus exposure and HLA in healthy donors. Only in-frame clones appear in the TCRdb table, and some are missing; sequencing was by immunoSEQ multiplex PCR. The top ten clones hold 2.5% to 3.5% of a sample with about 190,000 clones, just under 75% of them seen once. Sample: PBMCs. The receptors stem from a woman in her twenties or thirties in good health and CMV-seropositive. Each CDR3 is given with its conserved first and last residue. Each record gives: clone size, V gene, J gene, CDR3 protein. Clone size is not always given. Where it is, it says once, few, many or a class for expanded clones.

clone size: .
V gene: TRBV28
J gene: TRBJ1-5
CDR3 protein: CASRDSQPQHF

clone size: few
V gene: TRBV5-5
J gene: TRBJ2-1
CDR3 protein: CASSLALAQPHEQFF

clone size: .
V gene: TRBV7-9
J gene: TRBJ2-2
CDR3 protein: CASSGLAGSTGELFF

clone size: .
V gene: TRBV27
J gene: TRBJ2-1
CDR3 protein: CASSLRPRGANEQFF

clone size: .
V gene: TRBV7-2
J gene: TRBJ1-2
CDR3 protein: CASSSPMTGGLYGYTF

clone size: .
V gene: TRBV5-1
J gene: TRBJ2-1
CDR3 protein: CASAGTSGSNEQFF

clone size: .
V gene: TRBV25-1
J gene: TRBJ1-4
CDR3 protein: CASKKEGATNEKLFF

clone size: .
V gene: TRBV4-1
J gene: TRBJ2-3
CDR3 protein: CASSRTLEDTQYF

clone size: .
V gene: TRBV5-1
J gene: TRBJ2-3
CDR3 protein: CASFQPGTDTQYF

clone size: .
V gene: TRBV2
J gene: TRBJ1-2
CDR3 protein: CASTLRGNGYTF

clone size: .
V gene: TRBV4-2
J gene: TRBJ1-2
CDR3 protein: CASSQDRTGGLSSSYTF

clone size: .
V gene: TRBV18
J gene: TRBJ1-2
CDR3 protein: CASSPPRTGPNYGYTF

clone size: .
V gene: TRBV6-5
J gene: TRBJ2-7
CDR3 protein: CASSFLWTSGRYEQYF

clone size: few
V gene: TRBV11-3
J gene: TRBJ2-1
CDR3 protein: CASSLASGIYNEQFF

clone size: .
V gene: TRBV9
J gene: TRBJ2-4
CDR3 protein: CASSVDRTMNIQYF

clone size: .
V gene: TRBV27
J gene: TRBJ1-1
CDR3 protein: CASSPGGRGLNTEAFF

clone size: .
V gene: TRBV5-6
J gene: TRBJ1-1
CDR3 protein: CASSPAGRDTEAFF

clone size: once
V gene: TRBV27
J gene: TRBJ2-3
CDR3 protein: CASSPHFSTDTQYF

clone size: .
V gene: TRBV4-1
J gene: TRBJ1-1
CDR3 protein: CASSQARGTEAFF

clone size: .
V gene: TRBV11-2
J gene: .
CDR3 protein: CASSLYTSGRPGYEQYF

clone size: .
V gene: TRBV28
J gene: TRBJ2-2
CDR3 protein: CASTGGRSLSTGELFF

clone size: .
V gene: TRBV6-6
J gene: TRBJ1-6
CDR3 protein: CASTHRDSSSPLHF

clone size: .
V gene: TRBV6-5
J gene: TRBJ1-1
CDR3 protein: CASSYSKGTGAEAFF

clone size: .
V gene: TRBV6-1
J gene: TRBJ2-7
CDR3 protein: CASSERSGRPLDEQYF

clone size: .
V gene: TRBV5-1
J gene: TRBJ1-2
CDR3 protein: CASSLEARANYGYTF

clone size: .
V gene: TRBV27
J gene: TRBJ1-1
CDR3 protein: CASSLATGETEAFF

clone size: .
V gene: TRBV7-9
J gene: TRBJ2-7
CDR3 protein: CASSLEGLAGAYEQYF

clone size: .
V gene: TRBV28
J gene: TRBJ2-2
CDR3 protein: CASSLWVAGGSGELFF

clone size: .
V gene: TRBV28
J gene: TRBJ2-5
CDR3 protein: CASSPKRNQETQYF

clone size: .
V gene: TRBV9
J gene: TRBJ2-3
CDR3 protein: CASSVLTSGGTDTQYF

clone size: few
V gene: TRBV7-9
J gene: TRBJ2-1
CDR3 protein: CASSLAEGNEQFF

clone size: .
V gene: TRBV5-1
J gene: TRBJ1-1
CDR3 protein: CASSVGTGLNTEAFF

clone size: .
V gene: TRBV9
J gene: TRBJ2-5
CDR3 protein: CASSVGLAGGPRETQYF

clone size: .
V gene: TRBV7-2
J gene: TRBJ2-7
CDR3 protein: CASSPGNFPYEQYF

clone size: few
V gene: TRBV7-9
J gene: TRBJ2-3
CDR3 protein: CASSSRPSGITDTQYF

clone size: .
V gene: TRBV5-1
J gene: TRBJ2-3
CDR3 protein: CASSPAGGTDTQYF

clone size: .
V gene: TRBV5-1
J gene: TRBJ2-5
CDR3 protein: CASSPRGGQQETQYF

clone size: .
V gene: TRBV18
J gene: TRBJ2-3
CDR3 protein: CASSPAGGPGDTQYF

clone size: few
V gene: TRBV7-9
J gene: TRBJ1-1
CDR3 protein: CASSIQGGAFF

clone size: .
V gene: TRBV7-8
J gene: TRBJ2-1
CDR3 protein: CASSLGTSGFNEQFF

clone size: .
V gene: TRBV19
J gene: TRBJ1-2
CDR3 protein: CASSTRGGGSTLPPGYTF